This TCR beta chain comes out of a study of blood T cell repertoires in COVID-19. Participants came from 24 US areas, aged about 18 to 89 years. TCRdb's copy holds only in-frame clones and misses some; the assay was immunoSEQ multiplex PCR. The sample contains around 180,000 clones, approximately 80% of which appear only once. The sequenced sample consisted of PBMCs or T cells enriched from blood (not recorded which). This clonotype was sampled from a man aged 50 to 59 who had recovered from COVID-19.

CDR3 DNA sequence: TGTGCCAGCAGTGAAGGGGGTTGGACTAATGAAAAACTGTTTTTT. It specifies CASSEGGWTNEKLFF. The V gene is TRBV9, the J gene TRBJ1-4; D might be TRBD1 (6 bases). Germline CDR1 SGDLS, CDR2 YYNGEE. Trimming took off 5 bases at V and 2 bases at J, with 13 bases between the two ends. CDR3 length: 15 amino acids.